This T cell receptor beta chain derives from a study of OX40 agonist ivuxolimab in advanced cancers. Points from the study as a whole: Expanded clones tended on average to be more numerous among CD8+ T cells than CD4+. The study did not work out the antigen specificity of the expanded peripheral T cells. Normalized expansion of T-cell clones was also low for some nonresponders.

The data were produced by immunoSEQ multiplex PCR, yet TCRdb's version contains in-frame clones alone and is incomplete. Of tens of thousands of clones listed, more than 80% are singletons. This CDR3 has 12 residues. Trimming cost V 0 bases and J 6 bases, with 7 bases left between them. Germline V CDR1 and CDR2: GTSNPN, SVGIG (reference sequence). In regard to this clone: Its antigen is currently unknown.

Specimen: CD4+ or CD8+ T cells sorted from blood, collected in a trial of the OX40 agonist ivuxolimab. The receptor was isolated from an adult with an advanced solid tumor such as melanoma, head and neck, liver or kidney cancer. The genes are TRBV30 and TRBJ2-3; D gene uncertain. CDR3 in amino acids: CAWSVLGDTQYF. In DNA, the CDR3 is TGTGCCTGGAGTGTACTCGGGGATACGCAGTATTTT.